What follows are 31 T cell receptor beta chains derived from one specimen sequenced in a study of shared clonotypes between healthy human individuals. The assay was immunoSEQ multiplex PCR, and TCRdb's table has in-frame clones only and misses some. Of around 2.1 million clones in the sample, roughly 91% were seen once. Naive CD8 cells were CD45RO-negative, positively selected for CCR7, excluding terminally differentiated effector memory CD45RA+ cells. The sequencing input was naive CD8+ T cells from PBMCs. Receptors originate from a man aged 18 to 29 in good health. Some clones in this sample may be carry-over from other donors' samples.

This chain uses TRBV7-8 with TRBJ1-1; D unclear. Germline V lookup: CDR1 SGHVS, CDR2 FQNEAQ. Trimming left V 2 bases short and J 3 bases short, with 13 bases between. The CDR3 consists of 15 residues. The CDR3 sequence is CASSLIAGTYTEAFF. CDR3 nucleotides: TGTGCCAGCAGCTTAATCGCAGGAACCTACACTGAAGCTTTCTTT.

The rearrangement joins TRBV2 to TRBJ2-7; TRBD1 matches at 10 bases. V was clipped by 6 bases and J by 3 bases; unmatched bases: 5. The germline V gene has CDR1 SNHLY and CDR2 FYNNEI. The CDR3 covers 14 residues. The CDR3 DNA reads TGTGCCAGCAGGACCCGGGACAGGGGCTACGAGCAGTACTTC. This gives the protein CASRTRDRGYEQYF. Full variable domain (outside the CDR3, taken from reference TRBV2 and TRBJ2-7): EPEVTQTPSHQVTQMGQEVILRCVPISNHLYFYWYRQILGQKVEFLVSFYNNEISEKSEIFDDQFSVERPDGSNFTLKIRSTKLEDSAMYFCASRTRDRGYEQYFGPGTRLTVT.

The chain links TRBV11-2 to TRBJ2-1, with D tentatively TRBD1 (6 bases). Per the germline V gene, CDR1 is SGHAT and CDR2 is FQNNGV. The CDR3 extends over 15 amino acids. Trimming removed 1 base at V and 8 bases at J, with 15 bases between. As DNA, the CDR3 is TGTGCCAGCAGCTTAGGGGCTGGACAGCTCTATGAGCAGTTCTTC. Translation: CASSLGAGQLYEQFF.

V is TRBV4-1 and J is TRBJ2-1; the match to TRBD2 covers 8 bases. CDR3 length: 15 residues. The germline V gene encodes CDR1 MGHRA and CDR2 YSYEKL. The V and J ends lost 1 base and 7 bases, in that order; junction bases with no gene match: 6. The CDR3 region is CASSQVSGSRNEQFF. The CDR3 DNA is TGCGCCAGCAGCCAAGTAAGCGGGAGCCGTAATGAGCAGTTCTTC.

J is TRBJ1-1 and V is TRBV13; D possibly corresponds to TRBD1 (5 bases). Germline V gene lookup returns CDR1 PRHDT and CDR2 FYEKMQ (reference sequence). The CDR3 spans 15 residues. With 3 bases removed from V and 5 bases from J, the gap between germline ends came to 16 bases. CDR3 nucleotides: TGTGCCAGCAGCTTCGCAGGGTCGGGGTATACTGAAGCTTTCTTT. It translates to CASSFAGSGYTEAFF.

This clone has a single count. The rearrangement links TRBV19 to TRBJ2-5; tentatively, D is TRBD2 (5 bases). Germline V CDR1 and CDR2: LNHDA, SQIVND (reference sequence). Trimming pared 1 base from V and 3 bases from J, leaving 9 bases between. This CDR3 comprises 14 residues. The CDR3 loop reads CASSIGLFKETQYF. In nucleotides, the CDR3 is TGTGCCAGTAGTATAGGACTATTTAAAGAGACCCAGTACTTC.

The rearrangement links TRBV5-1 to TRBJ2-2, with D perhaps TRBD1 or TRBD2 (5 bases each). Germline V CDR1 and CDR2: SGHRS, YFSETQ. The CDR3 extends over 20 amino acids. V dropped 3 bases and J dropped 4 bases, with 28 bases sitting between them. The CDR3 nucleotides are TGCGCCAGCAGCTCTCTTCTCCTGGGACCGACAGTCCGATTCACCGGGGAGCTGTTTTTT. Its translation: CASSSLLLGPTVRFTGELFF.

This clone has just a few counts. Here the CDR3 DNA reads TGCGCCAGCAGCCAACCGGGACCTAATGAAAAACTGTTTTTT. Encoded protein: CASSQPGPNEKLFF. The chain combines TRBV4-1 with TRBJ1-4, with D possibly matching TRBD1 (5 bases). This CDR3 has 14 residues. V was trimmed by 2 bases and J by 3 bases, leaving 7 bases between them. The germline V gene encodes CDR1 MGHRA and CDR2 YSYEKL.

The CDR3 loop reads CASSPQGGLGETQYF. Here the CDR3 DNA reads TGCGCCAGCAGCCCCCAAGGAGGGTTGGGGGAGACCCAGTACTTC. The chain carries TRBV5-1 and TRBJ2-5; weak D call: TRBD2 (6 bases). Per germline, CDR1 SGHRS and CDR2 YFSETQ. Trimming left V 4 bases short and J 5 bases short, with 18 bases between. This CDR3 comprises 15 residues.

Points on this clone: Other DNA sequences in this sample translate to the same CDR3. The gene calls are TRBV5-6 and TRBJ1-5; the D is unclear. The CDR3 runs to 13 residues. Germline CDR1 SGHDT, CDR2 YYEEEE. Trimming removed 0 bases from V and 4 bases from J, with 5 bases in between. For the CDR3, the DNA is TGTGCCAGCAGCTTGGGCCCTAATCAGCCCCAGCATTTT. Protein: CASSLGPNQPQHF.

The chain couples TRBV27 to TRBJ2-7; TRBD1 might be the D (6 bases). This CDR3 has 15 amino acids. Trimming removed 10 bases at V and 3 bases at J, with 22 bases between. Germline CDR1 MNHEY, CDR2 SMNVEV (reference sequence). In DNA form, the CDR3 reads TGTGCCACCTCTCAGAGGGGCAGGGGTCTCTACGAGCAGTACTTC. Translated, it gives CATSQRGRGLYEQYF.

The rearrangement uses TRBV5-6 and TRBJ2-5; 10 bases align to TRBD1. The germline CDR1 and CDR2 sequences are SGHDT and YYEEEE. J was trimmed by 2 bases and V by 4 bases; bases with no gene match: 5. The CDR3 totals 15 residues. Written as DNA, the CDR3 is TGTGCCAGCAGCCCGGGACAGGGGATACAAGAGACCCAGTACTTC. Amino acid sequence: CASSPGQGIQETQYF. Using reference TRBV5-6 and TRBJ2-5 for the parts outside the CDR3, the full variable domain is DAGVTQSPTHLIKTRGQQVTLRCSPKSGHDTVSWYQQALGQGPQFIFQYYEEEERQRGNFPDRFSGHQFPNYSSELNVNALLLGDSALYLCASSPGQGIQETQYFGPGTRLLVL.

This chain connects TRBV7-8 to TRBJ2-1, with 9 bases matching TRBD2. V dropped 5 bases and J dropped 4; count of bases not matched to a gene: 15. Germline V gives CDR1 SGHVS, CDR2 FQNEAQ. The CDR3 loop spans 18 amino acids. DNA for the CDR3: TGTGCCAGCAGCCTCCTGGGGGGCGGGAGGGCCTCTTACAATGAGCAGTTCTTC. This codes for CASSLLGGGRASYNEQFF.

This CDR3 is CASSPPRAGWNTEAFF. CDR3 DNA sequence: TGTGCCAGCAGTCCTCCCCGGGCAGGCTGGAACACTGAAGCTTTCTTT. V gene TRBV27 combines with J gene TRBJ1-1; no reliable D call. This CDR3 region has 16 residues. Between the trimmed V and J ends, which lost 5 bases and 1 base, there was a span of 17 bases. Germline CDR1 MNHEY, CDR2 SMNVEV (reference sequence).

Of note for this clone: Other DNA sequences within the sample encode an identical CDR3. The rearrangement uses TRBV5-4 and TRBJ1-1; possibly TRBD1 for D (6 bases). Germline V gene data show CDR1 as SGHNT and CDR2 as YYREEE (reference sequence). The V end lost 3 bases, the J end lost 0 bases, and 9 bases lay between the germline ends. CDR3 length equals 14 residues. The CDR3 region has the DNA TGTGCCAGCAGCTCCAGGGGATTGAACACTGAAGCTTTCTTT. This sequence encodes CASSSRGLNTEAFF. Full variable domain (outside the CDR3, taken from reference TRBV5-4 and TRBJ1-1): ETGVTQSPTHLIKTRGQQVTLRCSSQSGHNTVSWYQQALGQGPQFIFQYYREEENGRGNFPPRFSGLQFPNYSSELNVNALELDDSALYLCASSSRGLNTEAFFGQGTRLTVV.

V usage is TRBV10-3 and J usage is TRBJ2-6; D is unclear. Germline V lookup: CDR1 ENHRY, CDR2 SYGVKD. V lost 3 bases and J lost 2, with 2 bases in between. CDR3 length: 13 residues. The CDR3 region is CAISDPGANVLTF. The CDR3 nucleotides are TGTGCCATCAGTGACCCTGGGGCCAACGTCCTGACTTTC.

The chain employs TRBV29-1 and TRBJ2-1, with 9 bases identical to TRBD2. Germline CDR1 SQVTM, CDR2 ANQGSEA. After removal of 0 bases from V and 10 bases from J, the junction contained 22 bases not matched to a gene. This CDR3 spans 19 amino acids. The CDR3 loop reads CSVEDPPVAGGRAFMEQFF. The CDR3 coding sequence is TGCAGCGTTGAAGATCCGCCCGTTGCCGGCGGGAGGGCCTTTATGGAGCAGTTCTTC.

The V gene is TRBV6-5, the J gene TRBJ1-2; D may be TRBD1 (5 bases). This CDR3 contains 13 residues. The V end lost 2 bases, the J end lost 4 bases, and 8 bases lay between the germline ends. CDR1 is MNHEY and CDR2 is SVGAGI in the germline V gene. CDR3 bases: TGTGCCAGCAGTTACGAAAGGGGCTATGGCTACACCTTC. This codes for CASSYERGYGYTF.

The DNA of the CDR3 is TGTGCCAGCAGACTTCCTCCCGACAGGGGGAACACCGGGGAGCTGTTTTTT. Translation: CASRLPPDRGNTGELFF. The rearrangement joins TRBV28 to TRBJ2-2; TRBD1 matches at 8 bases. Germline loops: CDR1 MDHEN, CDR2 SYDVKM. V gave up 6 bases and J gave up 1 base; unmatched junction bases: 10. This CDR3 has 17 amino acids.

The CDR3 DNA is TGTGCCACCACCCAACGGGGGTTTGAGCAGTACTTC. Translation gives CATTQRGFEQYF. The V call is TRBV7-2, the J call TRBJ2-7; a weak D match, TRBD2 (6 bases). V was pared by 10 bases and J by 7 bases, with 17 bases between. The germline CDR1 and CDR2 sequences are SGHTA and FQGNSA. The CDR3 consists of 12 residues.

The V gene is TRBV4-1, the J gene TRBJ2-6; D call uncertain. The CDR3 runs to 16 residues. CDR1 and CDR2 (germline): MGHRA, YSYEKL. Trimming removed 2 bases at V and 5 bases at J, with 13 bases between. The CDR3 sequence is CASSQSSGQWANVLTF. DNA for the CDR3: TGCGCCAGCAGCCAAAGTTCCGGGCAGTGGGCCAACGTCCTGACTTTC.

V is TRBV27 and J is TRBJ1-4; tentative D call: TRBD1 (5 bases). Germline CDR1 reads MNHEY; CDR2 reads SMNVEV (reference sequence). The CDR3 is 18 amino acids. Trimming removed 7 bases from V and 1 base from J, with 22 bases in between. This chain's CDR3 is CASTNLRGILLTNEKLFF. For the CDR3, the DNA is TGTGCCAGCACCAACTTGAGGGGCATATTATTAACTAATGAAAAACTGTTTTTT. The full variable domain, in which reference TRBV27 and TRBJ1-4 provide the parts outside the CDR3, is EAQVTQNPRYLITVTGKKLTVTCSQNMNHEYMSWYRQDPGLGLRQIYYSMNVEVTDKGDVPEGYKVSRKEKRNFPLILESPSPNQTSLYFCASTNLRGILLTNEKLFFGSGTQLSVL.

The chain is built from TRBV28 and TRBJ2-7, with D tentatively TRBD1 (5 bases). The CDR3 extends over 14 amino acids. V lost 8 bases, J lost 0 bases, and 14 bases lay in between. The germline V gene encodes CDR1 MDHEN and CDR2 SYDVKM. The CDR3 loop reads CASRNTGFSYEQYF. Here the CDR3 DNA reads TGTGCCAGCCGGAACACAGGATTCTCCTACGAGCAGTACTTC.

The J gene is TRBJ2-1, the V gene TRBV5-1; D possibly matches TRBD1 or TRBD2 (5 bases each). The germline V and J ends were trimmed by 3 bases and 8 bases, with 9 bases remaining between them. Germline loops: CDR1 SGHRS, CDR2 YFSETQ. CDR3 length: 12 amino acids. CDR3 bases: TGCGCCAGCAGCTGGGACCCTCATGAGCAGTTCTTC. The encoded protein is CASSWDPHEQFF. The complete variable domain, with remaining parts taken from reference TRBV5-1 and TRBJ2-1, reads KAGVTQTPRYLIKTRGQQVTLSCSPISGHRSVSWYQQTPGQGLQFLFEYFSETQRNKGNFPGRFSGRQFSNSRSEMNVSTLELGDSALYLCASSWDPHEQFFGPGTRLTVL.

CDR3 loop: CASSQGKGKGMGGAFF. The CDR3 DNA sequence: TGCGCCAGCAGCCAAGGAAAGGGAAAAGGCATGGGGGGAGCTTTCTTT. J is TRBJ1-1 and V is TRBV4-1; D perhaps matches TRBD1 (5 bases). CDR1 and CDR2 (germline): MGHRA, YSYEKL. With 1 base removed from V and 10 bases from J, the gap between germline ends came to 22 bases. The CDR3 length is 16 residues.

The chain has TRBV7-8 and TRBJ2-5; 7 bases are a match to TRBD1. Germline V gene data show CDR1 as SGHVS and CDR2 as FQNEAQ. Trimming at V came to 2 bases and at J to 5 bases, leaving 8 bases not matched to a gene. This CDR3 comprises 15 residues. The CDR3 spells CASSLLFGQAETQYF. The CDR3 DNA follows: TGTGCCAGCAGCTTACTATTCGGACAGGCTGAGACCCAGTACTTC.

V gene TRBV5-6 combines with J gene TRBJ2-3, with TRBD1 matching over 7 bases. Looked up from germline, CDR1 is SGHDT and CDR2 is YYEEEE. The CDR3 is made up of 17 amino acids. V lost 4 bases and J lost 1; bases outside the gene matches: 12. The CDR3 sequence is CASSPYRQGGGTDTQYF. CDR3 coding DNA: TGTGCCAGCAGCCCCTACAGACAGGGTGGGGGCACAGATACGCAGTATTTT.

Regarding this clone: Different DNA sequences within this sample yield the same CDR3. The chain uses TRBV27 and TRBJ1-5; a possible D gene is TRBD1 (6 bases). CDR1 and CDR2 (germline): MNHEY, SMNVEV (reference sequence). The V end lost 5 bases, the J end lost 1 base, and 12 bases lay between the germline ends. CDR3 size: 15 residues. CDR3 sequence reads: CASSLRGGSNQPQHF. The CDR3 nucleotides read TGTGCCAGCAGTCTCAGGGGAGGGAGCAATCAGCCCCAGCATTTT.

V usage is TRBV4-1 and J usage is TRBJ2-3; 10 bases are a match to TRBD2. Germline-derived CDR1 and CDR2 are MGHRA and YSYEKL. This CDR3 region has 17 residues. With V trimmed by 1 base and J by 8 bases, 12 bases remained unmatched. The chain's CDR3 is CASSQVVLAGEYGTQYF. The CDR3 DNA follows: TGCGCCAGCAGCCAAGTAGTGCTAGCGGGAGAATATGGTACGCAGTATTTT.

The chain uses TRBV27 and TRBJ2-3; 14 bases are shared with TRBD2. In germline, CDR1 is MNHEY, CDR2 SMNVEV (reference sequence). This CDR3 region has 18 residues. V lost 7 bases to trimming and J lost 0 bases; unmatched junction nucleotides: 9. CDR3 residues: CASKGGLAGVMSTDTQYF. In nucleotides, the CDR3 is TGTGCCAGCAAAGGGGGACTAGCGGGAGTTATGAGCACAGATACGCAGTATTTT.

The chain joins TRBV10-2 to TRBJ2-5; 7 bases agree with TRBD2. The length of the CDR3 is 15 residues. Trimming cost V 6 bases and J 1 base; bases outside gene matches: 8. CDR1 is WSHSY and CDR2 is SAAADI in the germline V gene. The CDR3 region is CASSALGEGQETQYF. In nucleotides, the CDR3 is TGCGCCAGCAGCGCTTTGGGGGAGGGCCAAGAGACCCAGTACTTC.